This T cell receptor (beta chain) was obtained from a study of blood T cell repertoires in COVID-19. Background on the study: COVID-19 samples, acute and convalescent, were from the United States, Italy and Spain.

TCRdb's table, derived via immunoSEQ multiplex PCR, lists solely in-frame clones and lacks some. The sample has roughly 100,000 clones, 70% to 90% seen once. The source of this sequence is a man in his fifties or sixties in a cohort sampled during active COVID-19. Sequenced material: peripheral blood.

In DNA, the CDR3 is TGTGCCAGCAGCCGCTACAGGGGATGGGCCTACGAGCAGTACTTC. Protein: CASSRYRGWAYEQYF. This chain joins TRBV7-4 and TRBJ2-7, with 7 nucleotides matching TRBD1. CDR1 and CDR2 (germline): SGHVT, SQSDAQ. The V segment lost 5 bases and the J segment 2 bases; nucleotides outside the gene matches: 9. There are 15 residues in the CDR3.